The 23 T cell receptor beta chains given below trace back to one sample, sequenced in a study of technical replicates of blood from several donors. TCRdb keeps only in-frame clones here, not all; method: immunoSEQ multiplex PCR. Of about 94,000 clones in the sample, 95% were seen once. Sequencing input: T cells isolated from PBMCs. The receptors were sampled from a human donor in good health.

The V gene is TRBV6-1, the J gene TRBJ1-3; the D gene is possibly TRBD1 (6 bases). Per the germline V gene, CDR1 is MNHNS and CDR2 is SASEGT. CDR3 size: 14 residues. The V end was cut by 4 bases, the J end by 4 bases, with 11 bases between. The CDR3 bases are TGTGCCAGCAGTGTTCTAACAGGGGGAAACACCATATATTTT. Translation gives CASSVLTGGNTIYF.

CDR3 loop: CASSLEPGGYGYTF. CDR3 nucleotide sequence: TGTGCCAGCAGCTTGGAGCCCGGCGGCTATGGCTACACCTTC. This rearrangement joins TRBV7-3 to TRBJ1-2; no definite D call. This CDR3 has 14 residues. V lost 3 bases to trimming and J lost 4 bases, with 12 bases between them. Per the germline V gene, CDR1 is SGHTA and CDR2 is FQGTGA.

The chain has TRBV18 and TRBJ1-1; maybe TRBD1 (5 bases). This CDR3 spans 13 amino acids. In germline, CDR1 is KGHSH, CDR2 LQKENI. V lost 5 bases and J 1 base, leaving 8 bases between the germline ends. The CDR3 spells CASSTGQNTEAFF. The CDR3 coding sequence is TGTGCCAGCTCAACTGGACAGAACACTGAAGCTTTCTTT.

V gene TRBV12-2 combines with J gene TRBJ1-6; the table names TRBD1, a call not compared with the DNA. TRBV12-2 is listed as a pseudogene. The CDR3 length is 17 residues. The CDR3 DNA sequence: TGTGCAAGTCGCTTCGACAGTTCAAGCTCCTATAATTCACCCCTCCACTTT. The encoded protein is CASRFDSSSSYNSPLHF.

This rearrangement joins TRBV28 to TRBJ2-1; TRBD2 matches at 12 bases. CDR1 is MDHEN, CDR2 SYDVKM, per germline. V lost 2 bases, J lost 4 bases, and 3 bases stayed unmatched. This CDR3 comprises 16 residues. DNA for the CDR3: TGTGCCAGCAGTTTAGGACTAGCGGGACTATACAATGAGCAGTTCTTC. Translated, it gives CASSLGLAGLYNEQFF.

The chain combines TRBV6-1 with TRBJ1-2; tentatively, D is TRBD1 (6 bases). The V and J ends lost 7 bases and 7 bases respectively, with 16 bases between them. CDR3 length: 13 residues. Germline V gene sequence: CDR1 MNHNS, CDR2 SASEGT. CDR3 amino acids: CASTSSGTSGYTF. The CDR3 nucleotides are TGTGCCAGCACCTCCTCCGGGACATCTGGCTACACCTTC.

The rearrangement links TRBV7-9 to TRBJ2-3; TRBD2 aligns across 9 bases. The CDR3 runs to 15 residues. The trim removed 5 bases at V and 7 bases at J, leaving 10 bases unmatched. Germline V gene sequence: CDR1 SEHNR, CDR2 FQNEAQ (reference sequence). The CDR3 DNA reads TGTGCCAGCAGCCTTAGCGGGGGCTCGTTGTATACGCAGTATTTT. This codes for CASSLSGGSLYTQYF.

CDR3 region: CAISESILSGVRDGYTF. CDR3 nucleotide sequence: TGTGCCATCAGTGAGTCGATCTTATCCGGGGTGAGGGATGGCTACACCTTC. This chain uses TRBV10-3 with TRBJ1-2; D is undetermined. The CDR3 is made up of 17 amino acids. V was pared by 0 bases and J by 6 bases, with 20 bases between. The germline V gene has CDR1 ENHRY and CDR2 SYGVKD.

As to this clone: The sample has other DNA sequences that encode this CDR3 too. The rearrangement links TRBV9 to TRBJ2-1; no firm D call. The CDR3 spans 13 residues. The germline V and J ends were trimmed by 0 bases and 7 bases, with 8 bases remaining between them. The V gene's germline CDR1 is SGDLS and CDR2 YYNGEE. The CDR3 loop reads CASSVGGLNEQFF. The DNA for the CDR3 is TGTGCCAGCAGCGTAGGCGGTCTTAATGAGCAGTTCTTC.

The chain combines TRBV7-3 with TRBJ2-6, with a tentative D call TRBD2 (6 bases). This CDR3 has 18 amino acids. With 5 bases removed from V and 2 bases from J, the gap between germline ends came to 19 bases. Germline V CDR1 and CDR2: SGHTA, FQGTGA. CDR3 sequence: CASSTEWGVGPGANVLTF. CDR3 in DNA: TGTGCCAGCAGCACCGAGTGGGGGGTTGGACCTGGGGCCAACGTCCTGACTTTC.

The rearrangement links TRBV27 to TRBJ2-1; 8 bases fit TRBD2. Germline CDR1 is MNHEY and CDR2 is SMNVEV (reference sequence). This CDR3 contains 16 residues. V was clipped by 3 bases and J by 2 bases; unmatched bases: 6. CDR3 residues: CASSFDGLATYNEQFF. CDR3 nucleotides: TGTGCCAGCAGTTTTGACGGACTAGCAACCTACAATGAGCAGTTCTTC.

The gene calls are TRBV11-1 and TRBJ2-5; D might be TRBD2 (6 bases). The CDR3 loop spans 15 amino acids. CDR1 is SGHAT and CDR2 is FQDESV in the germline V gene (reference sequence). V was shortened by 1 base and J by 7 bases, with 16 bases between the two germline ends. The CDR3 DNA reads as TGTGCCAGCAGCTTAGAGGCGGGGCTAGGATGGACCCAGTACTTC. This translates into CASSLEAGLGWTQYF.

In its sample, this clone was seen once. The rearrangement links TRBV29-1 to TRBJ2-5; 10 bases map to TRBD1. With 0 bases clipped from V and 2 bases from J, the junction kept 3 bases outside the gene matches. The germline gives CDR1 SQVTM, CDR2 ANQGSEA. The CDR3 is 15 amino acids. DNA of the CDR3: TGCAGCGTTGAAGAGGGACAGGGGTGGCAAGAGACCCAGTACTTC. Amino acid sequence: CSVEEGQGWQETQYF.

The chain carries TRBV15 and TRBJ1-5; unclear D gene. V lost 1 base to trimming and J lost 7 bases, with 8 bases between them. CDR1 LNHNV and CDR2 YYDKDF come from the germline V gene (reference sequence). The CDR3 runs 13 residues. This chain's CDR3 is CATSRVPGQPQHF. CDR3 sequence (DNA): TGTGCCACCAGCAGAGTCCCAGGACAGCCCCAGCATTTT.

This chain joins TRBV10-1 and TRBJ1-5; 10 nucleotides line up with TRBD1. The trim removed 8 bases at V and 6 bases at J, leaving 10 bases unmatched. The CDR3 covers 15 residues. CDR1 and CDR2 from the germline V gene are WNHNN and SYGVQD (reference sequence). The CDR3, as DNA: TGCGCCAGCGTTTGGACAGGGGGTCAGCGTCAGCCCCAGCATTTT. It encodes CASVWTGGQRQPQHF.

V is TRBV28 and J is TRBJ2-1, with a possible D match to TRBD2 (6 bases). CDR3 length equals 14 residues. The germline CDR1 and CDR2 sequences are MDHEN and SYDVKM. The V gene lost 8 bases and the J gene lost 2 bases, with 13 bases spanning the gap. The CDR3 is CASELAAAYNEQFF. In DNA form, the CDR3 reads TGTGCCAGCGAATTAGCGGCGGCCTACAATGAGCAGTTCTTC.

This sequence joins TRBV6-1 and TRBJ1-6; 9 nucleotides agree with TRBD1. J lost 4 bases, V lost 9 bases, and 7 bases had no gene match. The CDR3 is 15 amino acids. CDR1 and CDR2 (germline): MNHNS, SASEGT. The CDR3 here is CASFVQGAYNSPLHF. CDR3 DNA sequence: TGTGCCAGTTTTGTACAGGGGGCTTATAATTCACCCCTCCACTTT.

This chain links TRBV10-1 with TRBJ2-1; 8 nucleotides agree with TRBD2. The CDR3 length is 16 residues. Germline-derived CDR1 and CDR2 are WNHNN and SYGVQD (reference sequence). J was trimmed by 1 base and V by 3 bases; bases with no gene match: 5. CDR3 region: CASSEKAGVSYNEQFF. The CDR3 nucleotides read TGCGCCAGCAGTGAAAAAGCGGGAGTTTCCTACAATGAGCAGTTCTTC.

The chain uses TRBV5-1 and TRBJ2-5; D unclear. The V and J ends lost 1 base and 4 bases respectively, with 17 bases between them. Germline V gives CDR1 SGHRS, CDR2 YFSETQ. The CDR3 sequence is 16 residues long. This CDR3 is CASSLSSSAFGETQYF. The CDR3, as DNA: TGCGCCAGCAGCTTGTCTTCTTCAGCGTTCGGAGAGACCCAGTACTTC.

This clone is a singleton in its sample. The rearrangement joins TRBV14 to TRBJ2-1; D perhaps matches TRBD2 (6 bases). Germline V gene lookup returns CDR1 SGHDN and CDR2 FVKESK. There are 14 residues in the CDR3. Trimming took 2 bases from V and 3 from J, leaving 8 bases between them. The CDR3 nucleotides are TGTGCCAGCAGCCAACCGGGACTCTACAATGAGCAGTTCTTC. This sequence encodes CASSQPGLYNEQFF. Supplemented by reference TRBV14 and TRBJ2-1, the full variable domain reads EAGVTQFPSHSVIEKGQTVTLRCDPISGHDNLYWYRRVMGKEIKFLLHFVKESKQDESGMPNNRFLAERTGGTYSTLKVQPAELEDSGVYFCASSQPGLYNEQFFGPGTRLTVL.

The chain employs TRBV18 and TRBJ2-5, with 10 bases that match TRBD2. This CDR3 has 14 residues. V gave up 3 bases and J gave up 3 bases; unmatched junction bases: 1. Germline lookup yields CDR1 KGHSH and CDR2 LQKENI. CDR3 in DNA: TGTGCCAGCTCACCTACTAGCGGGGAAGAGACCCAGTACTTC. This gives the protein CASSPTSGEETQYF.

The rearrangement uses TRBV2 and TRBJ1-5; TRBD1 is a possible D gene (5 bases). Trimming pared 6 bases from V and 0 bases from J, leaving 12 bases between. Germline loops: CDR1 SNHLY, CDR2 FYNNEI. CDR3 size: 15 residues. CDR3 amino acids: CASRRDSYSNQPQHF. CDR3 DNA: TGTGCCAGCAGGAGGGACTCCTATAGCAATCAGCCCCAGCATTTT.

This chain connects TRBV7-9 to TRBJ2-4; no reliable D call. The V end was cut by 3 bases, the J end by 7 bases, with 13 bases between. The V gene's germline CDR1 is SEHNR and CDR2 FQNEAQ (reference sequence). The CDR3 has 14 residues. The CDR3 DNA sequence: TGTGCCAGCAGCTTCGAAGAAGGAGATAACATTCAGTACTTC. Translation gives CASSFEEGDNIQYF.